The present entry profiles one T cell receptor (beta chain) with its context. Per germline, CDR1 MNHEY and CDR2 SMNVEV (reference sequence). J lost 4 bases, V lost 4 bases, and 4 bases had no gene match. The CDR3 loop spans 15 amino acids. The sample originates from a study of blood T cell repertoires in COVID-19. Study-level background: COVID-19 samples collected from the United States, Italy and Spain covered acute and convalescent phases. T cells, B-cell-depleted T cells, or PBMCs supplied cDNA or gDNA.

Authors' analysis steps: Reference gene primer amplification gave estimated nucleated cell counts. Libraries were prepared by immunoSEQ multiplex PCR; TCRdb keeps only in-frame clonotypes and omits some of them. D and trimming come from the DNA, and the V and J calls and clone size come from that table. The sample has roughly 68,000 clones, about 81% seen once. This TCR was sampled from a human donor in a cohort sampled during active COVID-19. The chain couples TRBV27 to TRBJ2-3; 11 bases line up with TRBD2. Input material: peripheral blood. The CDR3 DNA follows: TGTGCCAGCAGTTCCCCGGGACTAGCGGCAGATACGCAGTATTTT. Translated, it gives CASSSPGLAADTQYF.